This T cell receptor (beta chain) was recorded in a study of T cell responses to AZD1222 COVID-19 vaccine (dated by TCRdb to the early 2020s). With respect to the entire study: A total of more than 230 trial participants underwent TCR sequencing, of whom 207 received two doses of AZD1222 and roughly 25 received two doses of the MenACWY control vaccine. Trial participants were enrolled by age into subgroups of 18-55, 56-69 and 70-plus years, and roughly 160, 29 and 62 TCR-sequenced participants, respectively, were included in these subgroups.

The time point label for this specimen denotes: baseline before first vaccination. The treatment or condition label, read with the paper, signifies: meningococcal conjugate vaccine given as trial control. The vaccinee samples were drawn from two UK trials, COV001 and COV002, one of which was a single-blind randomized controlled phase 2/3 trial testing AZD1222 (ChAdOx1 nCoV-19) in healthy adults. For TCRbeta chain sequencing, PBMC samples were collected from trial participants at day 0 and at day 28 after the second dose. The paper as a whole reports these results and caveats: A significant rise in spike-specific TCR breadth and depth was observed after two AZD1222 doses relative to day 0 and relative to MenACWY recipients. Epitopes outside the regions mutated in the B.1.351 and B.1.1.7 variants were reportedly recognized by nearly half of the unique spike-specific TCRs. Because no day 14 peak-response samples were available, the repertoires could be characterized only after the peak T cell response. CD4 TCRs associated with the vaccine covered the entire spike protein, and the dominant responses were in regions 160-218 and 743-854. The 56-69-year group was small, and its depth increase did not reach significance, likely because of low power. Conclusions about previously exposed vaccinees are limited, since just a handful of AZD1222 recipients were seropositive for SARS-CoV-2 at baseline. Participants were mostly white British and included more females than males, and it was suggested by the authors that clonal diversity may have been underestimated.

The CDR3 runs 14 amino acids, cysteine and phenylalanine included. Only CDR3 DNA is held: 42 bases, read in frame from base 1. V and J are trimmed by 5 bases and 3 bases, and the gene matches miss 2 bases of the junction. From the germline V gene, CDR1 is SGHNT and CDR2 is YENEEA. The CDR3 regions of human TCRbeta chains were analyzed by immunosequencing. In the paper's pipeline: TCRs in the repertoires were matched against a reference library of SARS-CoV-2-specific TCRs that had been generated with the MIRA antigen-specificity platform. Breadth meant the fraction of unique TCRs that were SARS-CoV-2-associated, whereas depth meant the fraction of total T cells that were SARS-CoV-2-associated. Each spike-specific TCR was assigned to its reactive spike region and to a CD4 or CD8 class using the MIRA data. Log10-transformed breadth and depth values were compared by one-way ANOVA with Sidak's multiple comparisons tests. In TCRdb, the immuneACCESS table is reduced to in-frame sequences with V and J assigned. These tables do not hold every clone; where another copy was compared, an unresolved V gene accounts for under half, and the others remain unexplained. V and J calls and clone size are copied from that table; D and trimming were computed from the DNA. Across this sample there are 120,000 or so clones, with 75% to 90% seen only once. The top ten clonotypes cover 11% of the sample.

About this clone itself: The specificity of this receptor is unknown. No much larger clone exists at a distance of one base, and base qualities are not known.

The rearrangement combines TRBV11-3 with TRBJ2-1, and 9 junction bases match TRBD1. The sequence came from an adult in good health. This specimen was peripheral blood, taken on day 0 of MenACWY control vaccination. CDR3 reads: CASSQGQGYNEQFF. The DNA sequence is given as TGTGCCAGCAGCCAGGGACAGGGCTACAATGAGCAGTTCTTC.